These 29 T cell receptor beta chains share one sample of origin, sequenced in a study of blood T cell repertoires in COVID-19. Here immunoSEQ multiplex PCR was the method, and the copy in TCRdb shows in-frame clones only, minus some. The table records around 120,000 clones, nearly 90% of them present only once. The sequenced sample was peripheral blood. The receptors come from an older woman with COVID-19, enrolled during active disease.

The gene calls are TRBV3-1 (or the pseudogene TRBV3-2) and TRBJ1-2, with a tentative D call TRBD1 (5 bases). V shed 1 base and J shed 8 bases, with 17 bases lying between them. This CDR3 has 15 residues. Per the germline V gene, CDR1 is LGHDT and CDR2 is YNNKEL (reference sequence). CDR3 bases: TGTGCCAGCAGCCAAGTCTCCGTGGGTCCAGGGGGCTACACCTTC. It is translated as CASSQVSVGPGGYTF.

The chain is built from TRBV15 and TRBJ2-5; possible D gene TRBD2, 7 bases. V was pared by 8 bases and J by 1 base, with 14 bases between. This CDR3 comprises 14 residues. CDR1 is LNHNV and CDR2 is YYDKDF in the germline V gene (reference sequence). The CDR3 loop reads CATWRGGTQETQYF. DNA of the CDR3: TGTGCCACCTGGAGGGGGGGGACCCAAGAGACCCAGTACTTC.

Many counts were recorded for this clone. The rearrangement uses TRBV6-4 and TRBJ2-1; 10 bases line up with TRBD2. The V and J ends lost 0 bases and 5 bases, in that order; junction bases with no gene match: 4. Germline lookup yields CDR1 MRHNA and CDR2 SNTAGT. The CDR3 covers 16 residues. Here the CDR3 reads CASSDSISGGHNEQFF. DNA for the CDR3: TGTGCCAGCAGTGACTCGATTAGCGGGGGGCACAATGAGCAGTTCTTC.

This chain links TRBV7-9 with TRBJ1-1; possibly TRBD1 for D (5 bases). Germline-derived CDR1 and CDR2 are SEHNR and FQNEAQ (reference sequence). The CDR3 extends over 14 amino acids. V was clipped by 4 bases and J by 0 bases, with 9 bases between them. The CDR3 DNA sequence: TGTGCCAGCAGCTCGCCAGGGATGAACACTGAAGCTTTCTTT. It codes for CASSSPGMNTEAFF.

The CDR3 DNA reads as TGTGCCAGCAGCCAAGACAGCCTAGCCATCTATGGCTACACCTTC. Amino acid sequence: CASSQDSLAIYGYTF. The chain combines TRBV3-1 (or the pseudogene TRBV3-2) with TRBJ1-2; D not certain. V was pared by 0 bases and J by 4 bases, with 12 bases between. The germline CDR1 and CDR2 sequences are LGHDT and YNNKEL (reference sequence). CDR3 length: 15 residues.

This chain links TRBV29-1 with TRBJ2-5; 7 bases are a match to TRBD1. Unmatched junction bases numbered 7, after V lost 6 bases and J lost 3 bases. Germline values: CDR1 SQVTM, CDR2 ANQGSEA. The CDR3 sequence is 13 residues long. The CDR3 DNA reads TGCAGCGTGCGACCCGGGACAGAAGAGACCCAGTACTTC. It codes for CSVRPGTEETQYF.

This chain links TRBV15 with TRBJ2-2; D not resolved. CDR3 length: 13 amino acids. Between the trimmed V and J ends, which lost 1 base and 6 bases, there was a span of 6 bases. Germline assignment: CDR1 LNHNV and CDR2 YYDKDF (reference sequence). The CDR3 DNA follows: TGTGCCACCAGCAGAGTCATCCCCGGGGAGCTGTTTTTT. It encodes CATSRVIPGELFF.

J is TRBJ1-2 and V is TRBV4-1; 7 bases fit TRBD1. This CDR3 has 14 residues. V dropped 2 bases and J dropped 8; count of bases not matched to a gene: 8. The germline gives CDR1 MGHRA, CDR2 YSYEKL. CDR3 protein: CASSQYDRDGGYTF. The CDR3 coding sequence is TGCGCCAGCAGCCAATACGACAGGGATGGGGGCTACACCTTC.

V usage is TRBV19 and J usage is TRBJ1-2; TRBD1 matches 9 bases. Germline V gene lookup returns CDR1 LNHDA and CDR2 SQIVND (reference sequence). V dropped 6 bases and J dropped 6; count of bases not matched to a gene: 8. The CDR3 is made up of 14 amino acids. The CDR3 here is CASRKQGANHGYTF. The CDR3 nucleotides are TGTGCCAGTAGGAAACAGGGGGCTAATCATGGCTACACCTTC.

The CDR3 DNA reads as TGTGCCAGCAGTGAAACCCGAGGGAAACGGGAGCTGTTTTTT. It yields the protein CASSETRGKRELFF. The genes are TRBV6-1 and TRBJ2-2, with a possible D match to TRBD2 (5 bases). V lost 2 bases and J lost 9, with 13 bases in between. The germline gives CDR1 MNHNS, CDR2 SASEGT. This CDR3 spans 14 amino acids.

The chain employs TRBV5-1 and TRBJ1-2; the D is unclear. The V and J ends lost 3 bases and 9 bases respectively, with 15 bases between them. Germline-derived CDR1 and CDR2 are SGHRS and YFSETQ. This CDR3 is 13 amino acids long. The CDR3 nucleotides read TGCGCCAGCAGCTATGGGGAGGCAAGGCGCTACACCTTC. Translated, it gives CASSYGEARRYTF.

The V call is TRBV9, the J call TRBJ1-4; D perhaps matches TRBD1 (5 bases). Germline lookup yields CDR1 SGDLS and CDR2 YYNGEE. This CDR3 is built from 16 residues. V was trimmed by 3 bases and J by 2 bases, leaving 14 bases between them. CDR3: CASSAGTGGTNEKLFF. CDR3 sequence (DNA): TGTGCCAGCAGCGCTGGGACCGGGGGGACTAATGAAAAACTGTTTTTT. Together with reference TRBV9 and TRBJ1-4, the CDR3 gives the full variable domain: DSGVTQTPKHLITATGQRVTLRCSPRSGDLSVYWYQQSLDQGLQFLIQYYNGEERAKGNILERFSAQQFPDLHSELNLSSLELGDSALYFCASSAGTGGTNEKLFFGSGTQLSVL.

This rearrangement joins TRBV6-2 or TRBV6-3 to TRBJ2-2, with D maybe TRBD2 (5 bases). This CDR3 spans 13 amino acids. Trimming left V 4 bases short and J 3 bases short, with 6 bases between. Germline CDR1 MNHEY, CDR2 SVGEGT. The CDR3 DNA is TGTGCCAGCAGTTCGGACTACACCGGGGAGCTGTTTTTT. Translated, it gives CASSSDYTGELFF.

There are a few counts of this clone. V gene TRBV5-1 combines with J gene TRBJ2-7; D might be TRBD2 (7 bases). V dropped 2 bases and J dropped 4 bases, with 16 bases sitting between them. The CDR3 is 15 residues long. Per germline, CDR1 SGHRS and CDR2 YFSETQ. The CDR3 region is CASSFSGGTSYEQYF. DNA for the CDR3: TGCGCCAGCAGCTTCTCGGGGGGCACCTCTTACGAGCAGTACTTC. The entire variable domain, with the rest obtained from reference TRBV5-1 and TRBJ2-7, is as follows: KAGVTQTPRYLIKTRGQQVTLSCSPISGHRSVSWYQQTPGQGLQFLFEYFSETQRNKGNFPGRFSGRQFSNSRSEMNVSTLELGDSALYLCASSFSGGTSYEQYFGPGTRLTVT.

V gene TRBV20-1 combines with J gene TRBJ1-3; D remains ambiguous. The ends were cut back, 6 bases at V and 0 bases at J, with 3 bases in the middle. The CDR3 sequence is 11 residues long. CDR1 and CDR2 (germline): DFQATT, SNEGSKA (reference sequence). The CDR3 is CSAHSGNTIYF. The CDR3 DNA sequence: TGCAGTGCCCACTCTGGAAACACCATATATTTT.

Concerning this clone: The identical CDR3 is also encoded by other nucleotide sequences in the sample. The chain employs TRBV4-2 and TRBJ1-1; 7 positions agree with TRBD1. CDR3 length: 15 amino acids. Germline loops: CDR1 LGHNA, CDR2 YNFKEQ. V shed 1 base, J shed 4 bases, and the junction held 6 bases outside the gene matches. In DNA, the CDR3 is TGTGCCAGCAGCCAAGCTCGGACAGGAGGCACTGAAGCTTTCTTT. As protein: CASSQARTGGTEAFF.

The rearrangement joins TRBV19 to TRBJ1-1; a weak D match, TRBD1 (5 bases). This CDR3 has 16 amino acids. V dropped 10 bases and J dropped 3 bases, with 24 bases sitting between them. Germline CDR1 reads LNHDA; CDR2 reads SQIVND (reference sequence). The CDR3 here is CATHPGGGLRDTEAFF. The CDR3 DNA follows: TGTGCCACCCACCCGGGGGGGGGTCTGCGGGACACTGAAGCTTTCTTT.

This chain connects TRBV7-2 to TRBJ1-4, with 8 bases identical to TRBD1. The junction had 5 bases not matched to a gene; V was cut back by 6 bases and J by 8 bases. Germline-derived CDR1 and CDR2 are SGHTA and FQGNSA. The CDR3 has 13 amino acids. The CDR3 nucleotides are TGTGCCAGCAGTCGGACAGGGTCCGAAAAACTGTTTTTT. Protein sequence: CASSRTGSEKLFF.

The chain recombines TRBV19 with TRBJ2-7; 10 bases agree with TRBD1. The CDR3 spans 14 residues. Looked up from germline, CDR1 is LNHDA and CDR2 is SQIVND (reference sequence). V lost 6 bases, J lost 6 bases, and 8 bases stayed unmatched. As DNA, the CDR3 is TGTGCCAGTAGACACTCCGGGGACAGGGGCGAGCAGTACTTC. Translating gives CASRHSGDRGEQYF.

The rearrangement joins TRBV27 to TRBJ2-3; 8 bases line up with TRBD1. The trim removed 6 bases at V and 2 bases at J, leaving 1 base unmatched. CDR1 MNHEY and CDR2 SMNVEV come from the germline V gene (reference sequence). CDR3 length: 13 amino acids. CDR3 in amino acids: CASRDRVTDTQYF. The CDR3 bases are TGTGCCAGCAGGGACAGGGTCACAGATACGCAGTATTTT.

The chain uses TRBV2 and TRBJ2-5, with TRBD2 matching 13 bases. The CDR3 consists of 16 residues. V was clipped by 4 bases and J by 5 bases; unmatched bases: 7. From germline, CDR1 is SNHLY and CDR2 FYNNEI. The CDR3 DNA reads as TGTGCCAGCAGTGGGACTAGCGGGAGAGGGGTGGAGACCCAGTACTTC. This sequence encodes CASSGTSGRGVETQYF.

The chain employs TRBV6-2 or TRBV6-3 and TRBJ1-2; D is ambiguous. V shed 0 bases and J shed 4 bases, with 15 bases lying between them. There are 16 residues in the CDR3. CDR1 MNHEY and CDR2 SVGEGT come from the germline V gene. The CDR3 bases are TGTGCCAGCAGTTACTCGGTCGCAGCCAACAGCTATGGCTACACCTTC. This encodes CASSYSVAANSYGYTF.

V gene TRBV4-2 combines with J gene TRBJ2-7; D unresolved. Germline V gene data show CDR1 as LGHNA and CDR2 as YNFKEQ. CDR3 length: 12 amino acids. With 1 base removed from V and 3 bases from J, the gap between germline ends came to 4 bases. This chain's CDR3 is CASSQVHYEQYF. For the CDR3, the DNA is TGTGCCAGCAGCCAAGTTCACTACGAGCAGTACTTC.

This rearrangement joins TRBV6-5 to TRBJ2-5; 9 bases line up with TRBD2. Per the germline V gene, CDR1 is MNHEY and CDR2 is SVGAGI. V was clipped by 2 bases and J by 5 bases; unmatched bases: 6. The CDR3 runs 15 residues. The DNA for the CDR3 is TGTGCCAGCAGTTACCCGCGGGGGGGCGCGGAGACCCAGTACTTC. It is translated as CASSYPRGGAETQYF.

Only one count was recorded for this clone. V is TRBV5-4 and J is TRBJ2-2; D is ambiguous. This CDR3 comprises 14 residues. Germline CDR1 reads SGHNT; CDR2 reads YYREEE (reference sequence). Trimming cost V 1 base and J 1 base, with 5 bases left between them. The DNA for the CDR3 is TGTGCCAGCAGCTTGTCAGAGAACACCGGGGAGCTGTTTTTT. This gives the protein CASSLSENTGELFF.

A single count supports this clone. The V gene is TRBV7-9, the J gene TRBJ1-1, with D perhaps TRBD1 (5 bases). The CDR3 extends over 13 amino acids. The germline CDR1 and CDR2 sequences are SEHNR and FQNEAQ (reference sequence). Trimming removed 2 bases at V and 7 bases at J, with 11 bases between. CDR3 sequence: CASSLTRQGEAFF. CDR3 coding DNA: TGTGCCAGCAGCTTAACGAGGCAGGGTGAAGCTTTCTTT. Using reference TRBV7-9 and TRBJ1-1 for the parts outside the CDR3, the full variable domain is DTGVSQNPRHKITKRGQNVTFRCDPISEHNRLYWYRQTLGQGPEFLTYFQNEAQLEKSRLLSDRFSAERPKGSFSTLEIQRTEQGDSAMYLCASSLTRQGEAFFGQGTRLTVV.

The chain combines TRBV6-6 with TRBJ1-1, with 7 bases fitting TRBD1. CDR1 is MNHNY, CDR2 SVGAGI, per germline (reference sequence). The V and J ends lost 2 bases and 7 bases, in that order; junction bases with no gene match: 7. This CDR3 is 14 amino acids long. Here the CDR3 reads CASSYAEQGVEAFF. The CDR3 bases are TGTGCCAGCAGTTACGCGGAGCAGGGGGTTGAAGCTTTCTTT.

The chain joins TRBV29-1 to TRBJ2-1; perhaps TRBD1 as D (6 bases). Trimming took 7 bases from V and 10 from J, leaving 17 bases between them. Germline loops: CDR1 SQVTM, CDR2 ANQGSEA. The CDR3 consists of 12 residues. The CDR3 DNA reads TGCAGCGCCCATTCCACAGGGACGGAGCAGTTCTTC. It encodes CSAHSTGTEQFF.

This clone was seen only once. This chain uses TRBV19 with TRBJ2-1, with D possibly TRBD1 on 6 matching bases. Germline CDR1 and CDR2: LNHDA and SQIVND (reference sequence). Trimming shortened V by 3 bases and J by 6 bases, and 9 bases separated the two germline ends. CDR3 size: 13 residues. Here the CDR3 DNA reads TGTGCCAGTAGTATCACAGGGTCCAATGAGCAGTTCTTC. Translating gives CASSITGSNEQFF.